This entry features one T cell receptor (beta chain) sequence. This specimen comes from a study of blood T cell repertoires in COVID-19. Study information: The origin of the acute and convalescent COVID-19 samples was the United States, Italy and Spain. Nucleic acid was either cDNA or gDNA, and it came from T cells, B-cell-depleted T cells, or PBMCs.

Original processing methods: The assay estimated nucleated cells by amplifying reference gene primers. Data came from immunoSEQ multiplex PCR; TCRdb stores just in-frame clones and leaves some out. That table furnishes V, J and clone size, whereas the DNA furnished D and trimming. The sample yields 150,000 to 160,000 clones, approximately 91% seen once. Germline loops: CDR1 DFQATT, CDR2 SNEGSKA (reference sequence). The CDR3 is made up of 11 amino acids. Trimming pared 3 bases from V and 4 bases from J, leaving 6 bases between. J is TRBJ2-5 and V is TRBV20-1, with unresolved D. The source is a woman aged 65 to 85 with acute or convalescent COVID-19. The sample was peripheral blood. The CDR3 DNA reads TGCAGTGCTAGCAAGCGAGAGACCCAGTACTTC. Amino acids: CSASKRETQYF.